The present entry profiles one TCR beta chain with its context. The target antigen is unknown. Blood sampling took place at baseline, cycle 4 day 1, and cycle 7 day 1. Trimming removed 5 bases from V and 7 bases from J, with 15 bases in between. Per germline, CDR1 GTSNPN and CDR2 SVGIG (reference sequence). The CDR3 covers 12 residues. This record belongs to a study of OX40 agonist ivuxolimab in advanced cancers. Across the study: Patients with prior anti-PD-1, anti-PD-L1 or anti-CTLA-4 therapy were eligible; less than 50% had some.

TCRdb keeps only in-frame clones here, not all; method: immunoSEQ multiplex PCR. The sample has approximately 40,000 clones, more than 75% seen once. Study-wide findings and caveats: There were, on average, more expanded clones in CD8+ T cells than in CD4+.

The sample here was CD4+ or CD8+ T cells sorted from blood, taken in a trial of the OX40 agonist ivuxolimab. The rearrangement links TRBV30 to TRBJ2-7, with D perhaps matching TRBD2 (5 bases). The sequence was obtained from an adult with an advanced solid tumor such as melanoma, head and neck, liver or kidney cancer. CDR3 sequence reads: CAWEGEPTEQYF. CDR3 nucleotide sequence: TGTGCCTGGGAGGGAGAACCAACTGAGCAGTACTTC.